This T cell receptor beta chain was identified in a study of blood T cell repertoires in COVID-19 (TCRdb year 2020). For the wider study: For ImmuneRACE Cohort 3, a participant was defined as recovered based on two consecutive negative NP/OP PCR tests, clearance by a healthcare professional, or resolution of symptoms. Collaborator samples came from the United States, Italy and Spain and covered acute and convalescent phases of COVID-19. The prospective study material was composed of cDNA or gDNA derived from T cells, B-cell-depleted T cells, or PBMCs. The dataset comprised deeply sampled blood TCRbeta repertoires from subjects exposed to, actively infected with, or recovered from COVID-19. A freely available public database, intended as a resource for researchers studying the immune response to SARS-CoV-2, is where the repertoires were released. The samples were drawn from the first 160 participants of the ongoing ImmuneRACE study and from 950 to 1,500 subjects provided by 6 global collaborators. The sample metadata nearly always contained a de-identified subject ID, COVID-19 status, age in years and sex. Where HLA class I and class II types were available, the types were taken from metadata supplied by the sample provider, not from assay-based typing.

Counted from cysteine to phenylalanine, this CDR3 has 15 amino acids. The kept DNA is CDR3 alone, 45 bases in frame from the first base. Reading the germline V gene gives CDR1 SGDLS and CDR2 YYNGEE. Trimming removed 2 bases from V and 2 bases from J; the gene matches leave 2 bases unexplained. TCRbeta CDR3 regions were amplified from genomic DNA by means of the immunoSEQ Assay, a bias-controlled multiplex PCR. Turning to the authors' computational methods: The number of nucleated cells in each sample was estimated by amplification of reference gene primers within the assay. To quantify the absolute abundance of each unique TCRbeta CDR3 rearrangement, sequence reads were collapsed and filtered. For each sample, productive Simpson clonality was calculated as the square root of Simpson's diversity index over productive rearrangements. In its TCRdb copy, this immuneACCESS table keeps in-frame sequences only and misses some clones. Where compared with another copy, unresolved V genes explain less than half of these, and the others have no known cause. That table furnishes V, J and clone size, whereas the DNA furnished D and trimming. Recorded for this sample are a few hundred thousand clones; 70% to 90% of them occurred a single time. The ten top clones hold around 2% of the sample.

The full study reports these points: The quantity of clinical and demographic metadata differed by source and by participant and was supplied without curation.

Participants in the prospective study were enrolled through a virtual design, were aged roughly 18 to 100 years, and lived in 24 United States geographic areas. In the prospective study, participants were assigned to cohorts based on the clinical history participants reported in a screening survey and a study questionnaire. In the prospective study, whole blood, serum and a nasopharyngeal or oropharyngeal swab were collected from each participant by mobile phlebotomists. Over an approximately 2-month period, participants in the prospective study had the option of providing additional blood draws and questionnaires. Blood samples from the prospective study were shipped frozen or at room temperature prior to DNA extraction. This clone has a single count. The clone's antigen remains unknown. Per-base quality was not reported, and no clone a single base away is much larger than it.

Recombination joined TRBV9 with TRBJ2-4; 9 junctional bases match TRBD1. The sequence was obtained from an older woman in a cohort exposed to, infected with or recovered from COVID-19 (not recorded which). The sample taken for sequencing was PBMCs or T cells enriched from blood (not recorded which). At the DNA level, the sequence is TGTGCCAGCAGCGTGGACAGGGGACCCAAAAACATTCAGTACTTC. This encodes CASSVDRGPKNIQYF.